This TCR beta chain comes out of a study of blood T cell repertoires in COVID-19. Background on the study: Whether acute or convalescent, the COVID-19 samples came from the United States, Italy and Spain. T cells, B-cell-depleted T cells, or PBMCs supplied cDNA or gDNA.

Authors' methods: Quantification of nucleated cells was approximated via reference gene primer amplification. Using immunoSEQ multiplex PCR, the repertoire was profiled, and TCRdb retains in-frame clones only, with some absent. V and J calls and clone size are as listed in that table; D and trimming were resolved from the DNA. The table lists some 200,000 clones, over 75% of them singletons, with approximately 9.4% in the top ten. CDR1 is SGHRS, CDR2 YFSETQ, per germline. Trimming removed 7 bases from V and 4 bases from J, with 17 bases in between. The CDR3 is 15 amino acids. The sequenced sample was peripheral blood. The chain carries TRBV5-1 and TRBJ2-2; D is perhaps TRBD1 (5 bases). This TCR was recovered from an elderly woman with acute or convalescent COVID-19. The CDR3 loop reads CASVQAGRGTGELFF. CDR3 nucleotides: TGCGCCAGCGTACAGGCCGGGCGCGGCACCGGGGAGCTGTTTTTT.